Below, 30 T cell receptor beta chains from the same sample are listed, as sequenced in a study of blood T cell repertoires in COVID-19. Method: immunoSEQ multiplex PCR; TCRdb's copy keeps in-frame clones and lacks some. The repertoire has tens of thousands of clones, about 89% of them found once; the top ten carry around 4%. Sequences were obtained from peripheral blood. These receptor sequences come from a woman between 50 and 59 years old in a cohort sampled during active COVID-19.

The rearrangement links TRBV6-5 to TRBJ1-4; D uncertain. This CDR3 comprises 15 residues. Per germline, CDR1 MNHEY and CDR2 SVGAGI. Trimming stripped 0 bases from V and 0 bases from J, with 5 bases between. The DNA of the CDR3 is TGTGCCAGCAGTTACTCAATCGCAACTAATGAAAAACTGTTTTTT. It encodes CASSYSIATNEKLFF.

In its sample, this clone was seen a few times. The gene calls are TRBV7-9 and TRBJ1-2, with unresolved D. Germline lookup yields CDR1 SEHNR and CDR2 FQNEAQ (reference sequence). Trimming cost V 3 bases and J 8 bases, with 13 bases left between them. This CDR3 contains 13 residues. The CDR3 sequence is CASSFGSEGGYTF. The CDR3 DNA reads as TGTGCCAGCAGCTTCGGATCTGAGGGAGGCTACACCTTC.

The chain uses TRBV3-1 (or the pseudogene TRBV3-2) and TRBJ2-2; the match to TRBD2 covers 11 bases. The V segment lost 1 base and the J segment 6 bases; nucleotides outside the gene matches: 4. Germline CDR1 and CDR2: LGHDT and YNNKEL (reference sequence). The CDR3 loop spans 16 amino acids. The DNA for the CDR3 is TGTGCCAGCAGCCAAGGTTCACTAGCGGGGGCCGGGGAGCTGTTTTTT. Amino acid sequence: CASSQGSLAGAGELFF.

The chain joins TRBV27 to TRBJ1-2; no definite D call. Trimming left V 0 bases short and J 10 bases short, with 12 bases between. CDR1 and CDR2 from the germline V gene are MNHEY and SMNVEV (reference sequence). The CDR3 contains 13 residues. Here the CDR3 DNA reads TGTGCCAGCAGTTTATCGTGGAGGAGCTTCTACACCTTC. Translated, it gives CASSLSWRSFYTF.

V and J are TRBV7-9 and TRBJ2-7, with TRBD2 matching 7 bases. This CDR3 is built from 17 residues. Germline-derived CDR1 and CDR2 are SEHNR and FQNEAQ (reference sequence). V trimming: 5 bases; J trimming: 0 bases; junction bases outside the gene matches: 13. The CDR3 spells CASSQPRGGGNSYEQYF. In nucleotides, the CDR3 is TGTGCCAGCAGCCAACCGAGAGGCGGGGGAAACTCCTACGAGCAGTACTTC.

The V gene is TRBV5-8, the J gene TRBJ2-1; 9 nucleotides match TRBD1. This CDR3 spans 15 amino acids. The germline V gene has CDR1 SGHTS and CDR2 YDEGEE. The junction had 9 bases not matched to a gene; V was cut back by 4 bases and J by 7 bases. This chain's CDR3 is CASSPRTGEENEQFF. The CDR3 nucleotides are TGTGCCAGCAGCCCCAGGACAGGGGAGGAAAATGAGCAGTTCTTC. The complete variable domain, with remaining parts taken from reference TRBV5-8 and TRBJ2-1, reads EAGVTQSPTHLIKTRGQQATLRCSPISGHTSVYWYQQALGLGLQFLLWYDEGEERNRGNFPPRFSGRQFPNYSSELNVNALELEDSALYLCASSPRTGEENEQFFGPGTRLTVL.

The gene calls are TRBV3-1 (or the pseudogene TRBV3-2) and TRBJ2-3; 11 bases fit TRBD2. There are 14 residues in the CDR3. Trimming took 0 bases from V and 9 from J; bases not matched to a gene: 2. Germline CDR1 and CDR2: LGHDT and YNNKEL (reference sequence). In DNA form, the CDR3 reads TGTGCCAGCAGCCAAGATTCTAGCGGGAGGACGCAGTATTTT. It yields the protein CASSQDSSGRTQYF.

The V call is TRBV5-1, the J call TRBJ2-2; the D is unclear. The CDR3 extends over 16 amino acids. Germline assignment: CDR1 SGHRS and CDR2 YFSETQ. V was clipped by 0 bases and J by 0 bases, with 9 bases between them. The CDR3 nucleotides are TGCGCCAGCAGCTTGGGCGATCTCGCGAACACCGGGGAGCTGTTTTTT. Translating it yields CASSLGDLANTGELFF. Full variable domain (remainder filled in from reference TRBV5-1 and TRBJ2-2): KAGVTQTPRYLIKTRGQQVTLSCSPISGHRSVSWYQQTPGQGLQFLFEYFSETQRNKGNFPGRFSGRQFSNSRSEMNVSTLELGDSALYLCASSLGDLANTGELFFGEGSRLTVL.

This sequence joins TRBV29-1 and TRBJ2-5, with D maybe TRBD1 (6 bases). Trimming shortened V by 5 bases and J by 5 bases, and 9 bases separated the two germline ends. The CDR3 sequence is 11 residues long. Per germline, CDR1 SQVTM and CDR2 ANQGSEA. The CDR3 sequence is CSVSQGETQYF. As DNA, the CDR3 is TGCAGCGTTTCGCAGGGGGAGACCCAGTACTTC.

As DNA, the CDR3 is TGTGCCAGCAGCCTCCGACTAGTGCGGGAGACCCAGTACTTC. It codes for CASSLRLVRETQYF. V gene TRBV7-9 combines with J gene TRBJ2-5; D is perhaps TRBD2 (6 bases). The CDR3 spans 14 residues. Germline loops: CDR1 SEHNR, CDR2 FQNEAQ (reference sequence). Trimming took 5 bases from V and 5 from J, leaving 15 bases between them.

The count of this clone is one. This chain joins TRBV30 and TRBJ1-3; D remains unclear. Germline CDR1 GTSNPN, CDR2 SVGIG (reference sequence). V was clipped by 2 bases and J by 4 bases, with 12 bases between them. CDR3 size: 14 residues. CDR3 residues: CAWSIWEQGNTIYF. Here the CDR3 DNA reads TGTGCCTGGAGTATCTGGGAGCAAGGAAACACCATATATTTT.

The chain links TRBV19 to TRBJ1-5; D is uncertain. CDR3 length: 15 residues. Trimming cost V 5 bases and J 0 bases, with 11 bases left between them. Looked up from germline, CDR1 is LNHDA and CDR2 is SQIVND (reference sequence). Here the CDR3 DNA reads TGTGCCAGTAGTGGTATCGCAGATAGCAATCAGCCCCAGCATTTT. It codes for CASSGIADSNQPQHF.

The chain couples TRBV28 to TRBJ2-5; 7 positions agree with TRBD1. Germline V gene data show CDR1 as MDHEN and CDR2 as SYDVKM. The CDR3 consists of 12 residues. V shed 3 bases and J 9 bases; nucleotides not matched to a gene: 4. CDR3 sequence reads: CASSFGQGAQYF. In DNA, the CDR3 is TGTGCCAGCAGTTTTGGTCAGGGGGCCCAGTACTTC.

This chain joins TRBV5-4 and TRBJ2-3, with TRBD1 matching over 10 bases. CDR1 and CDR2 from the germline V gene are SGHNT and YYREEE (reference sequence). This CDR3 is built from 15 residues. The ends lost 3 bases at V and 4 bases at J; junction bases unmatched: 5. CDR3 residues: CASSYRDRGSDTQYF. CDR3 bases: TGTGCCAGCAGCTACCGGGACAGGGGTTCAGATACGCAGTATTTT.

CDR3 sequence (DNA): TGTGCCAGCAGCGGACCCGGGACAGTTAATGAAAAACTGTTTTTT. Protein sequence: CASSGPGTVNEKLFF. The chain uses TRBV9 and TRBJ1-4; 7 bases match TRBD1. The CDR3 is 15 amino acids. V shed 3 bases and J 4 bases; nucleotides not matched to a gene: 6. Germline CDR1 SGDLS, CDR2 YYNGEE.

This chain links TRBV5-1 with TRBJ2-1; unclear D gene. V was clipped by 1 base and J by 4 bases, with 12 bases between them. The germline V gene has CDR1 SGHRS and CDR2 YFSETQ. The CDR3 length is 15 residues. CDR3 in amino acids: CASSLTRASYNEQFF. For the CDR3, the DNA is TGCGCCAGCAGCTTGACAAGAGCGTCATACAATGAGCAGTTCTTC. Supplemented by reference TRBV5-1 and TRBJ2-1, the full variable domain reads KAGVTQTPRYLIKTRGQQVTLSCSPISGHRSVSWYQQTPGQGLQFLFEYFSETQRNKGNFPGRFSGRQFSNSRSEMNVSTLELGDSALYLCASSLTRASYNEQFFGPGTRLTVL.

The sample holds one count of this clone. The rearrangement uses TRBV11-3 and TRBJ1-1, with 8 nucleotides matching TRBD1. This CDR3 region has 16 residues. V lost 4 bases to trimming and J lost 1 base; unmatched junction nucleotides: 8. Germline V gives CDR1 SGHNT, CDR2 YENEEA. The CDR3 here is CASSSGQGARNTEAFF. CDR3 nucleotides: TGTGCCAGCAGCTCGGGGCAGGGGGCGCGGAACACTGAAGCTTTCTTT.

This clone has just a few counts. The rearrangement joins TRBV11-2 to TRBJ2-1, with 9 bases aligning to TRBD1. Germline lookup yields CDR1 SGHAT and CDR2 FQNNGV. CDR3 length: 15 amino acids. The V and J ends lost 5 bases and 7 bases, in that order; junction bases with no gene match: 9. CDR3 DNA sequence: TGTGCCAGCAGCCTCTTCGGACAGGGGAATAATGAGCAGTTCTTC. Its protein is CASSLFGQGNNEQFF.

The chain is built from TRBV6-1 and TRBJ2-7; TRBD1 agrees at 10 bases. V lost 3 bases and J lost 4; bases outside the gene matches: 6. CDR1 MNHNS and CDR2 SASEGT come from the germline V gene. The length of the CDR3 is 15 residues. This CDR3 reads CASSEGTGASYEQYF. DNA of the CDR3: TGTGCCAGCAGTGAGGGGACAGGGGCTTCGTACGAGCAGTACTTC.

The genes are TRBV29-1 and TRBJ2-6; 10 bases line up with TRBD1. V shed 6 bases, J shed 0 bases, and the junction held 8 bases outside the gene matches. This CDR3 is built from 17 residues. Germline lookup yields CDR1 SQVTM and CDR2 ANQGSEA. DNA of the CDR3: TGCAGCGTGTGGGTTGGGACAGGGGTCTCTGGGGCCAACGTCCTGACTTTC. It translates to CSVWVGTGVSGANVLTF.

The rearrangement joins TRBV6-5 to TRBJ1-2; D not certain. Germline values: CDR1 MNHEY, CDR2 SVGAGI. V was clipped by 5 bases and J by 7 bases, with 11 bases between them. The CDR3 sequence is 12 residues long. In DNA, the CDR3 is TGTGCCAGCAGTACCGGAGGGATTGGCTACACCTTC. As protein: CASSTGGIGYTF.

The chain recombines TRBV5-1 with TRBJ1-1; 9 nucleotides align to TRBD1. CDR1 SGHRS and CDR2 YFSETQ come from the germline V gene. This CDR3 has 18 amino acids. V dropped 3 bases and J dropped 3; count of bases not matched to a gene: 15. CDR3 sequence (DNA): TGCGCCAGCAGCTCTTTAGGACAGGGGCGAGAGGGGGACACTGAAGCTTTCTTT. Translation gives CASSSLGQGREGDTEAFF.

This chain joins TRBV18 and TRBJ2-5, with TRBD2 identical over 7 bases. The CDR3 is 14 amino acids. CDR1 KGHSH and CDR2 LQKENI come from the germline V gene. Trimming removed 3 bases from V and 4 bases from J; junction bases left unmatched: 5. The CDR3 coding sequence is TGTGCCAGCTCACCTCCGCGGGGGATAGAGACCCAGTACTTC. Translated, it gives CASSPPRGIETQYF.

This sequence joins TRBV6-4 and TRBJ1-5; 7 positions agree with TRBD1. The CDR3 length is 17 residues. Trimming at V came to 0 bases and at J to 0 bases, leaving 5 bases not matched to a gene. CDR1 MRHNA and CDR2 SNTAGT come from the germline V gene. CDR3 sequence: CASSDSDRAYSNQPQHF. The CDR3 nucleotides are TGTGCCAGCAGTGACTCCGACAGGGCCTATAGCAATCAGCCCCAGCATTTT.

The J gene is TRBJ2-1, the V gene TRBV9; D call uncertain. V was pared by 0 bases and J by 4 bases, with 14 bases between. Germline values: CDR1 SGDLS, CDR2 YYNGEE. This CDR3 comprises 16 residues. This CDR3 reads CASSVVQAQAYNEQFF. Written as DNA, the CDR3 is TGTGCCAGCAGCGTAGTCCAAGCGCAAGCTTACAATGAGCAGTTCTTC. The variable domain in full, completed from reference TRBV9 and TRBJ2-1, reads DSGVTQTPKHLITATGQRVTLRCSPRSGDLSVYWYQQSLDQGLQFLIQYYNGEERAKGNILERFSAQQFPDLHSELNLSSLELGDSALYFCASSVVQAQAYNEQFFGPGTRLTVL.

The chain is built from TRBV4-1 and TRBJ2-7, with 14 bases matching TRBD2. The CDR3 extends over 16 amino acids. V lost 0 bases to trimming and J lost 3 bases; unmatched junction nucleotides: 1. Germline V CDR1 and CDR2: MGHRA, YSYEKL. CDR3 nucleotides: TGCGCCAGCAGCCAAGACGGGACTAGCGGGGGCTACGAGCAGTACTTC. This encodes CASSQDGTSGGYEQYF.

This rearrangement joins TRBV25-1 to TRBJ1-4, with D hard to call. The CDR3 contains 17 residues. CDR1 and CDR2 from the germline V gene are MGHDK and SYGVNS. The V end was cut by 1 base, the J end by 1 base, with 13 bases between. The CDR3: CASSESLVAVTNEKLFF. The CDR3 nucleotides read TGTGCCAGCAGTGAATCTTTGGTGGCGGTAACTAATGAAAAACTGTTTTTT.

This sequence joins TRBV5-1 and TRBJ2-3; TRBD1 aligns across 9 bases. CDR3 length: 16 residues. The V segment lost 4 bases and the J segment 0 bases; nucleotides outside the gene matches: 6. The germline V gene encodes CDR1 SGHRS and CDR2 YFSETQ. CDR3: CASSGTGQGSTDTQYF. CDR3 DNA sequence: TGCGCCAGCAGCGGGACGGGACAGGGTAGCACAGATACGCAGTATTTT.

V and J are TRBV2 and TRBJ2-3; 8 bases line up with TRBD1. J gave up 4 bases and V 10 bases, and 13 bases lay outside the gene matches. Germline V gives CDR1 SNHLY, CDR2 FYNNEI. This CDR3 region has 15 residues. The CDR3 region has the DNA TGTGCCACCGAGTCCGGGACAGGCGGCCCAGATACGCAGTATTTT. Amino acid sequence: CATESGTGGPDTQYF.

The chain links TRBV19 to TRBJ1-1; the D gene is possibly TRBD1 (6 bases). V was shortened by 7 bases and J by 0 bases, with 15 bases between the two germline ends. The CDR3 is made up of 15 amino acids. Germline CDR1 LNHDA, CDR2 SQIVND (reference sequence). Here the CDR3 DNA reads TGTGCCAGTACCCCGGAGGCAGGGGTGAACACTGAAGCTTTCTTT. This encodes CASTPEAGVNTEAFF.